The present entry profiles one T cell receptor beta chain with its context. The data are from a study of cytomegalovirus exposure and HLA in healthy donors. A multiplex PCR was run with 60 Vbeta primers and 13 Jbeta primers. Here immunoSEQ multiplex PCR was the method, and the copy in TCRdb shows in-frame clones only, minus some. Listed are 150,000 to 200,000 clones; around 0.74% falls within the top ten. The receptor was isolated from a boy aged 10-17 years in good health and CMV-seronegative. The sample consisted of PBMCs.

The CDR3: CASSPQAAATTNSPLHF. The DNA for the CDR3 is TGCGCCAGCAGCCCTCAAGCGGCGGCGACGACTAATTCACCCCTCCACTTT. The chain is built from TRBV5-1 and TRBJ1-6; D is ambiguous. CDR1 SGHRS and CDR2 YFSETQ come from the germline V gene. With 4 bases removed from V and 6 bases from J, the gap between germline ends came to 20 bases. This CDR3 has 17 residues.